The rows below give T cell receptor beta chains drawn from one sample of a study of cytomegalovirus exposure and HLA in healthy donors. Produced via immunoSEQ multiplex PCR; TCRdb's table is partial and in-frame only. The sample consists of over 200,000 clones, around 89% of them appearing once. Material for sequencing was PBMCs. The source of these receptors is a woman between 18 and 30 years old in good health and CMV-seronegative. Both conserved end residues are part of each CDR3. D genes are given only for firm matches. Rows give clone size only sometimes, using once, few, many, or a class for an expanded clone.

TRBJ1-4	TRBD1	TRBV30	.	TGTGCCTGGGGACAGGGAATAACTAATGAAAAACTGTTTTTT	CAWGQGITNEKLFF
TRBJ2-7	TRBD2	TRBV7-2	.	TGTGCCAGCAGCACTACTAGCGGGAACGAGCAGTACTTC	CASSTTSGNEQYF
TRBJ2-5	TRBD2	TRBV5-4	.	TGTGCCAGCAGGAACAATAGCGGGGGGCCACAAGAGACCCAGTACTTC	CASRNNSGGPQETQYF
TRBJ2-7	TRBD2	TRBV4-3	.	TGCGCCAGCAGCCAAGTAGGCAGGGCGGGGGACGAGCAGTACTTC	CASSQVGRAGDEQYF
TRBJ1-1	.	TRBV4-1	.	TGCGCCAGCAGCCAAGAACAGGGTTTGAACACTGAAGCTTTCTTT	CASSQEQGLNTEAFF
TRBJ2-7	TRBD2	TRBV27	.	TGTGCCAGCAGTCCGTTTTATAGCGGGGAGCACTACGAGCAGTACTTC	CASSPFYSGEHYEQYF
TRBJ1-1	TRBD1	TRBV7-9	.	TGTGCCAGCAGCTACATCGGACAGGGCGGCACTGAAGCTTTCTTT	CASSYIGQGGTEAFF
TRBJ2-1	TRBD2	TRBV4-1	.	TGCGCCAGCAGCCAAGCGAGCGGGAGGGTTACGAATGAGCAGTTCTTC	CASSQASGRVTNEQFF
TRBJ1-1	TRBD1	TRBV9	once	TGTGCCAGCAGCCCACCGACAAGGGACAGGGGGCGAGGAGGGGGGGCTTTCTTT	CASSPPTRDRGRGGGAFF
TRBJ1-1	.	TRBV5-1	.	TGCGCCAGCAGCATCACAGGGAGCACTGAAGCTTTCTTT	CASSITGSTEAFF
TRBJ1-5	.	TRBV7-2	.	TGTGCCAGCAGCTTAGGGGGCAGGGTCTACAGCAATCAGCCCCAGCATTTT	CASSLGGRVYSNQPQHF
TRBJ1-3	TRBD1	TRBV19	.	TGTGCCAGTAGTACCGGACAGGGGGGAGGTTTCGCTGGAAACACCATATATTTT	CASSTGQGGGFAGNTIYF